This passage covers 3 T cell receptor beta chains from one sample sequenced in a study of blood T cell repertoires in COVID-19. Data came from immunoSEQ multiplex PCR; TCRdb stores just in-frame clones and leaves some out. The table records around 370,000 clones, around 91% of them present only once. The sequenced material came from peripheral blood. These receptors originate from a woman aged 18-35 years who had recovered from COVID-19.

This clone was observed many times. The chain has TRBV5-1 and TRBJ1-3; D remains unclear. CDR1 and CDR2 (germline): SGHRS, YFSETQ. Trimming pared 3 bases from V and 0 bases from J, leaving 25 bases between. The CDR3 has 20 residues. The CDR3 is CASSSTPTTDWRDSGNTIYF. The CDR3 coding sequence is TGCGCCAGCAGCTCCACACCCACAACGGACTGGCGAGACTCTGGAAACACCATATATTTT.

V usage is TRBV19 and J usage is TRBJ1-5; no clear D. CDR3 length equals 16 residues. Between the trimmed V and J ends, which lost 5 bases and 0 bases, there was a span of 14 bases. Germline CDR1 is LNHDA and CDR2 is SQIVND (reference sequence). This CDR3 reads CASSPTPDYSNQPQHF. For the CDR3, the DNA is TGTGCCAGTAGTCCCACCCCGGACTATAGCAATCAGCCCCAGCATTTT.

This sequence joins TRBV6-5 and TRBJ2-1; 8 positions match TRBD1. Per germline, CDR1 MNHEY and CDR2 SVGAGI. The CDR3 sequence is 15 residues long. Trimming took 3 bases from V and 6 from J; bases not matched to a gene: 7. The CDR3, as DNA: TGTGCCAGCAGTTATCAGGGGGCGCGGGTCAATGAGCAGTTCTTC. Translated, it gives CASSYQGARVNEQFF.